This T cell receptor beta chain was profiled in a study of PD-L1 blockade in urothelial cancer. Study as a whole: About 90% of the roughly 29 patients were men who had bladder-origin urothelial cancer.

TCRdb's copy holds only in-frame clones and misses some; the assay was immunoSEQ multiplex PCR. This sample has roughly 90,000 clones, with roughly nine tenths found just once. The CDR3 loop spans 14 amino acids. The V gene lost 1 base and the J gene lost 2 bases, with 12 bases spanning the gap. From germline, CDR1 is GTSNPN and CDR2 SVGIG (reference sequence). J is TRBJ2-7 and V is TRBV30; D is perhaps TRBD1 (6 bases). The TCR originated in a man aged 60 to 75 with urothelial cancer. This specimen consisted of PBMCs, obtained around atezolizumab (anti-PD-L1) treatment. The CDR3 sequence: CAWSGQAVAYEQYF. Here the CDR3 DNA reads TGTGCCTGGAGTGGACAGGCGGTGGCCTACGAGCAGTACTTC.